The present T cell receptor (beta chain) was sequenced within a study of shared clonotypes between healthy human individuals. Notes on the study in general: Deeper or shallower sequencing was expected to change how clonotypes are shared among donors.

The CDR3 sequence is 15 residues long. The V end was cut by 2 bases, the J end by 0 bases, with 8 bases between. The germline CDR1 and CDR2 sequences are SNHLY and FYNNEI. Assay used: immunoSEQ multiplex PCR; TCRdb lists only in-frame clones, some missing. The repertoire has around 440,000 clones, roughly three quarters of them found once; the top ten carry around 13%. Remarks on this clone: The target antigen is unknown.

What was sequenced was PBMCs. The chain combines TRBV2 with TRBJ2-1, with D possibly called TRBD1 or TRBD2 (5 bases each). This TCR was recovered from a middle-aged woman in good health. Some clones in this sample may be carry-over from other donors' samples. DNA of the CDR3: TGTGCCAGCAGTGAAAACGGGGCCTCCTACAATGAGCAGTTCTTC. Amino acid sequence: CASSENGASYNEQFF.